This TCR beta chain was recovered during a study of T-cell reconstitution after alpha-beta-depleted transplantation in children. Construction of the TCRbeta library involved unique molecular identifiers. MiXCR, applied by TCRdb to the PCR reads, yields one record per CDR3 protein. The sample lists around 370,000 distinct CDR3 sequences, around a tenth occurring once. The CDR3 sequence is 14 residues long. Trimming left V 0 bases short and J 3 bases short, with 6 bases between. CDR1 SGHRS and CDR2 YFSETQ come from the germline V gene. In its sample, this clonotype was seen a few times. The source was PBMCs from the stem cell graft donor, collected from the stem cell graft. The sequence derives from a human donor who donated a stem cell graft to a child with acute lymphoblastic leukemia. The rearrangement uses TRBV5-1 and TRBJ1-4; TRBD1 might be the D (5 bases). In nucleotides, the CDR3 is TGCGCCAGCAGCTTGGGACAGCCTAATGAAAAACTGTTTTTT. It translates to CASSLGQPNEKLFF.